The sequence of this T cell receptor beta chain was determined in a study of blood T cell repertoires in COVID-19. Turning to the study itself: PBMCs, B-cell-depleted T cells, or T cells provided the cDNA or gDNA that made up the material.

Original data processing: Amplified reference gene primers provided the basis for estimating nucleated cell counts. The table came from immunoSEQ multiplex PCR; TCRdb's copy has only in-frame clones and leaves some out. V and J calls and clone size are copied from that table; D and trimming were computed from the DNA. Of 250,000 to 300,000 clones in the sample, 91% are singletons; the top ten hold 1.2%. With 0 bases removed from V and 1 base from J, the gap between germline ends came to 12 bases. The CDR3 runs to 15 residues. Germline V gene lookup returns CDR1 GTSNPN and CDR2 SVGIG (reference sequence). Enrolled through a virtual design, the participants were between roughly 18 and 95 years of age and came from 24 US areas.

The sequence derives from a human donor in a cohort exposed to, infected with or recovered from COVID-19 (not recorded which). The donor label of this sample is uncertain. The chain recombines TRBV30 with TRBJ1-1; D is unresolved. Input material: PBMCs or T cells enriched from blood (not recorded which). CDR3 DNA: TGTGCCTGGAGTGTACCCCGAGAGGGGAACACTGAAGCTTTCTTT. Translating gives CAWSVPREGNTEAFF.